Below are 12 T cell receptor beta chains sequenced from a single sample in a study of CD8 T cells in Susac syndrome. Reverse transcription of about 0.45 to 1 ug RNA was performed with random hexamers. TCRdb itself ran the immunoSEQ multiplex PCR reads through MiXCR, one entry per CDR3 protein. The sample has approximately 150,000 distinct CDR3 sequences; roughly 96% are singletons. Sequenced: CD4+ T cells from PBMCs. The receptors derive from a human donor with multiple sclerosis.

V usage is TRBV7-9 and J usage is TRBJ2-3; 9 bases line up with TRBD2. The CDR3 sequence is 17 residues long. Germline CDR1 and CDR2: SEHNR and FQNEAQ (reference sequence). V shed 4 bases, J shed 2 bases, and the junction held 10 bases outside the gene matches. For the CDR3, the DNA is TGTGCCAGCAGCTCCAGGCCCGGCGGGAGGGTCACAGATACGCAGTATTTT. Its protein is CASSSRPGGRVTDTQYF. The complete variable domain, with remaining parts taken from reference TRBV7-9 and TRBJ2-3, reads DTGVSQNPRHKITKRGQNVTFRCDPISEHNRLYWYRQTLGQGPEFLTYFQNEAQLEKSRLLSDRFSAERPKGSFSTLEIQRTEQGDSAMYLCASSSRPGGRVTDTQYFGPGTRLTVL.

The J gene is TRBJ2-1, the V gene TRBV19, with no clear D. Per germline, CDR1 LNHDA and CDR2 SQIVND (reference sequence). CDR3 length equals 16 residues. V lost 2 bases to trimming and J lost 0 bases, with 11 bases between them. CDR3 in amino acids: CASSITQRSSYNEQFF. The CDR3 coding sequence is TGTGCCAGTAGTATAACGCAGCGAAGCTCCTACAATGAGCAGTTCTTC.

This sequence joins TRBV2 and TRBJ1-5; D not certain. V lost 1 base and J 4 bases, leaving 8 bases between the germline ends. This CDR3 region has 14 residues. Germline CDR1 reads SNHLY; CDR2 reads FYNNEI. DNA for the CDR3: TGTGCCAGCAGTGAAGTCGGCAGGAATCAGCCCCAGCATTTT. This encodes CASSEVGRNQPQHF.

The chain uses TRBV25-1 and TRBJ2-1; D is undetermined. Germline V gives CDR1 MGHDK, CDR2 SYGVNS. V was cut by 4 bases and J by 3 bases, with 16 bases left in between. The CDR3 extends over 16 amino acids. CDR3 protein: CASSGQANPVYNEQFF. For the CDR3, the DNA is TGTGCCAGCAGTGGCCAAGCGAATCCCGTCTACAATGAGCAGTTCTTC.

The chain couples TRBV28 to TRBJ2-7; possible D gene TRBD2, 5 bases. Germline V lookup: CDR1 MDHEN, CDR2 SYDVKM. The CDR3 is 14 amino acids. The ends were cut back, 6 bases at V and 3 bases at J, with 15 bases in the middle. The CDR3 DNA follows: TGTGCCAGCAGCCCCTTAGGGAGTATCTACGAGCAGTACTTC. It yields the protein CASSPLGSIYEQYF.

This clonotype was observed a handful of times. V usage is TRBV7-9 and J usage is TRBJ1-1; D gene unclear. Germline CDR1 reads SEHNR; CDR2 reads FQNEAQ (reference sequence). V was cut by 3 bases and J by 1 base, with 3 bases left in between. This CDR3 has 12 residues. The CDR3 region is CASSFSNTEAFF. The CDR3 DNA reads TGTGCCAGCAGCTTTTCGAACACTGAAGCTTTCTTT.

V usage is TRBV29-1 and J usage is TRBJ2-7; possibly TRBD2 for D (6 bases). CDR3 length: 15 residues. Trimming cost V 3 bases and J 3 bases, with 18 bases left between them. Germline V gene lookup returns CDR1 SQVTM and CDR2 ANQGSEA. This chain's CDR3 is CSVEEGTQDYYEQYF. The CDR3 DNA is TGCAGCGTTGAGGAGGGTACACAGGATTACTACGAGCAGTACTTC.

The chain couples TRBV6-2 or TRBV6-3 to TRBJ2-3; no clear D. CDR3 length: 14 residues. V lost 3 bases and J 3 bases, leaving 10 bases between the germline ends. Looked up from germline, CDR1 is MNHEY and CDR2 is SVGEGT. CDR3 amino acids: CASSYMSGTDTQYF. CDR3 DNA sequence: TGTGCCAGCAGTTATATGTCCGGGACAGATACGCAGTATTTT.

V is TRBV29-1 and J is TRBJ2-3, with D possibly being TRBD1 (5 bases). This CDR3 is built from 14 residues. The germline V gene has CDR1 SQVTM and CDR2 ANQGSEA. Trimming pared 1 base from V and 3 bases from J, leaving 11 bases between. Here the CDR3 reads CSVEAGLRTDTQYF. Written as DNA, the CDR3 is TGCAGCGTTGAAGCAGGGTTGAGAACAGATACGCAGTATTTT.

The V call is TRBV28, the J call TRBJ2-7; possibly TRBD1 for D (5 bases). CDR3 size: 12 residues. The germline V and J ends were trimmed by 2 bases and 6 bases, with 8 bases remaining between them. Germline CDR1 MDHEN, CDR2 SYDVKM. The CDR3 here is CASSLLQGEQYF. Here the CDR3 DNA reads TGTGCCAGCAGTTTACTCCAGGGCGAGCAGTACTTC.

The genes are TRBV12-3 or TRBV12-4 and TRBJ2-1; 8 nucleotides align to TRBD1. The CDR3 has 15 residues. The ends lost 0 bases at V and 7 bases at J; junction bases unmatched: 5. CDR3 nucleotide sequence: TGTGCCAGCAGTTTAGCAGGGCAGGGGGCTAATGAGCAGTTCTTC. Translating it yields CASSLAGQGANEQFF.

This chain connects TRBV19 to TRBJ2-4, with a weak D call TRBD1 (6 bases). This CDR3 is built from 13 residues. CDR1 is LNHDA, CDR2 SQIVND, per germline (reference sequence). V was pared by 4 bases and J by 6 bases, with 10 bases between. This CDR3 reads CASSTQTGNIQYF. In DNA form, the CDR3 reads TGTGCCAGTAGTACTCAGACAGGAAACATTCAGTACTTC.